Given below is one T cell receptor beta chain in context. The antigen is unknown. The listed genes are named as in mouse. The observed sequence ends 4 residues before the CDR3 terminus, with the missing tail filled in from the germline J gene. The data stem from a study of CD8+ T cells in alopecia areata. Cells from pooled cutaneous lymph nodes were sorted by CD4, CD8alpha, NKG2D, NKG2ACE and other markers. Once RNA had been extracted, it was reverse transcribed into cDNA to act as the sequencing template. This table comes from immunoSEQ multiplex PCR, and its TCRdb copy is limited to in-frame clones, with some not included. Sampling found more than 250,000 clones, none seen once. Germline values: CDR1 NNHDY, CDR2 SYVADS. This CDR3 contains 13 residues. Study findings and constraints: Sharing of TCRs across patients appeared less clear than in mice, possibly for HLA-related reasons.

Sequencing was carried out using CD4+ T cells sorted from a lymph node. This rearrangement joins TRBV13-3 to TRBJ2-5, with D perhaps TRBD1 (5 bases). This sequence originates from a C3H/HeJ mouse with alopecia areata. This strain's MHC haplotype is H2-k. The CDR3 protein is CASSSGKRDTQYF. CDR3 bases read: TGTGCCAGCAGTTCAGGGAAGAGAGAC.